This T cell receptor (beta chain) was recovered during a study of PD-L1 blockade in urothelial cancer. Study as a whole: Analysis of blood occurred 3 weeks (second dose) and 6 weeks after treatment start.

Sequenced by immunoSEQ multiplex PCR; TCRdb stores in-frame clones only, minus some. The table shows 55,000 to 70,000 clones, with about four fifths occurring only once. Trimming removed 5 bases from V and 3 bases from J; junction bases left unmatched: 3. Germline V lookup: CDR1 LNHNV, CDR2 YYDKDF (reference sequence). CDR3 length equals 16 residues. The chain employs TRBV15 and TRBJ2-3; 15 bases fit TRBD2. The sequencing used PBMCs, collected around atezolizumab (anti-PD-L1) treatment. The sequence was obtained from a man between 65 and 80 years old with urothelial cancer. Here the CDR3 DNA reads TGTGCCACCAGCGCGGGACTAGCGGGGGGTACAGATACGCAGTATTTT. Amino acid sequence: CATSAGLAGGTDTQYF.